The 27 T cell receptor beta chains given below trace back to one sample, sequenced in a study of metastatic and nonmetastatic thyroid tumors. TCRdb reprocessed the PCR reads via MiXCR. The data hold around 24,000 clones, with roughly an eighth observed a single time. Ahead of thyroid surgery, no patient had received treatment of any kind. Material: blood. The receptors come from a female donor with papillary thyroid cancer or a benign thyroid nodule (not recorded which). Some clones in this sample may be carry-over from other donors' samples.

This clone was seen many times. The CDR3 sequence: CASTKDLYNSPLHF. The CDR3 DNA sequence: TGTGCCAGCACCAAGGACCTCTATAATTCACCCCTCCACTTT. This chain joins TRBV12-3 or TRBV12-4 and TRBJ1-6; D not resolved. The CDR3 has 14 residues. The germline V and J ends were trimmed by 7 bases and 3 bases, with 10 bases remaining between them.

There are many counts of this clone. J is TRBJ2-3 and V is TRBV11-2; 9 nucleotides match TRBD1. J lost 2 bases, V lost 3 bases, and 3 bases had no gene match. The V gene's germline CDR1 is SGHAT and CDR2 FQNNGV. The CDR3 is made up of 15 amino acids. The chain's CDR3 is CASSLDRGSTDTQYF. The DNA of the CDR3 is TGTGCCAGCAGCTTGGACAGGGGTTCCACAGATACGCAGTATTTT. Drawing the rest from reference TRBV11-2 and TRBJ2-3, the complete variable domain is EAGVAQSPRYKIIEKRQSVAFWCNPISGHATLYWYQQILGQGPKLLIQFQNNGVVDDSQLPKDRFSAERLKGVDSTLKIQPAKLEDSAVYLCASSLDRGSTDTQYFGPGTRLTVL.

This rearrangement joins TRBV12-3 or TRBV12-4 to TRBJ1-1, with unresolved D. The CDR3 runs 13 residues. Trimming pared 3 bases from V and 1 base from J, leaving 6 bases between. The CDR3 reads CASSFGTNTEAFF. In DNA, the CDR3 is TGTGCCAGCAGTTTTGGTACGAACACTGAAGCTTTCTTT.

This clone was counted at least ten times. The chain recombines TRBV6-5 with TRBJ2-1, with TRBD1 identical over 7 bases. CDR1 and CDR2 (germline): MNHEY, SVGAGI. CDR3 size: 13 residues. The junction had 1 base not matched to a gene; V was cut back by 0 bases and J by 8 bases. CDR3 coding DNA: TGTGCCAGCAGTTACTCGAGGGGGCATGAGCAGTTCTTC. Translating gives CASSYSRGHEQFF.

This clone was seen ten or more times. V gene TRBV30 combines with J gene TRBJ1-1; 7 bases match TRBD1. The V gene's germline CDR1 is GTSNPN and CDR2 SVGIG (reference sequence). The trim removed 6 bases at V and 4 bases at J, leaving 5 bases unmatched. There are 12 residues in the CDR3. In DNA, the CDR3 is TGTGCCTGCGACACAGGGGTCACTGAAGCTTTCTTT. This encodes CACDTGVTEAFF.

Ten or more counts support this clone. The gene calls are TRBV3-1 and TRBJ1-1; a weak D match, TRBD1 (5 bases). CDR1 and CDR2 from the germline V gene are LGHDT and YNNKEL (reference sequence). V was trimmed by 4 bases and J by 3 bases, leaving 21 bases between them. The CDR3 runs to 17 residues. In DNA form, the CDR3 reads TGTGCCAGCAGCCCCCTTAGGGGTTCATTCGGGTACACTGAAGCTTTCTTT. Protein sequence: CASSPLRGSFGYTEAFF.

In this sample, this clone turned up many times. The CDR3 loop reads CASSIEAGFSYNEQFF. CDR3 coding DNA: TGTGCCAGTAGTATAGAGGCGGGGTTCTCCTACAATGAGCAGTTCTTC. The rearrangement joins TRBV19 to TRBJ2-1, with a weak D call TRBD2 (6 bases). The germline gives CDR1 LNHDA, CDR2 SQIVND (reference sequence). The ends were cut back, 0 bases at V and 0 bases at J, with 9 bases in the middle. This CDR3 spans 16 amino acids.

The chain joins TRBV7-9 to TRBJ2-7; perhaps TRBD2 as D (6 bases). Germline CDR1 reads SEHNR; CDR2 reads FQNEAQ (reference sequence). This CDR3 region has 13 residues. Trimming pared 5 bases from V and 9 bases from J, leaving 17 bases between. CDR3 amino acids: CASSRGAFSVQYF. The CDR3 DNA is TGTGCCAGCAGCCGCGGGGCCTTCTCCGTGCAGTACTTC. Looking up the rest from reference TRBV7-9 and TRBJ2-7 gives the full variable domain: DTGVSQNPRHKITKRGQNVTFRCDPISEHNRLYWYRQTLGQGPEFLTYFQNEAQLEKSRLLSDRFSAERPKGSFSTLEIQRTEQGDSAMYLCASSRGAFSVQYFGPGTRLTVT.

This clone was observed many times. The V gene is TRBV29-1, the J gene TRBJ2-6; TRBD2 matches at 10 bases. V lost 4 bases and J lost 0; bases outside the gene matches: 3. The germline V gene encodes CDR1 SQVTM and CDR2 ANQGSEA. The CDR3 is made up of 16 amino acids. CDR3 DNA sequence: TGCAGCGTTGGACTAGCGGGCTTCTCTGGGGCCAACGTCCTGACTTTC. Translated, it gives CSVGLAGFSGANVLTF. Drawing the rest from reference TRBV29-1 and TRBJ2-6, the complete variable domain is SAVISQKPSRDICQRGTSLTIQCQVDSQVTMMFWYRQQPGQSLTLIATANQGSEATYESGFVIDKFPISRPNLTFSTLTVSNMSPEDSSIYLCSVGLAGFSGANVLTFGAGSRLTVL.

The table lists this clone with many counts. This chain joins TRBV4-1 and TRBJ1-5, with D hard to call. There are 14 residues in the CDR3. V was shortened by 2 bases and J by 3 bases, with 8 bases between the two germline ends. Germline V gene sequence: CDR1 MGHRA, CDR2 YSYEKL. In nucleotides, the CDR3 is TGCGCCAGCAGCCAATTAGGTAACAATCAGCCCCAGCATTTT. Residues: CASSQLGNNQPQHF.

This clone was observed many times. The chain recombines TRBV9 with TRBJ2-3, with TRBD1 as a possible D gene (5 bases). With 3 bases removed from V and 0 bases from J, the gap between germline ends came to 11 bases. Looked up from germline, CDR1 is SGDLS and CDR2 is YYNGEE. This CDR3 is 15 amino acids long. CDR3 loop: CASSGTGTSTDTQYF. CDR3 coding DNA: TGTGCCAGCAGCGGAACAGGTACTAGCACAGATACGCAGTATTTT. Full variable domain (rest looked up from reference TRBV9 and TRBJ2-3): DSGVTQTPKHLITATGQRVTLRCSPRSGDLSVYWYQQSLDQGLQFLIQYYNGEERAKGNILERFSAQQFPDLHSELNLSSLELGDSALYFCASSGTGTSTDTQYFGPGTRLTVL.

The chain combines TRBV7-2 with TRBJ2-7; no clear D gene. CDR3 length: 15 residues. Germline CDR1 reads SGHTA; CDR2 reads FQGNSA. The V end lost 1 base, the J end lost 0 bases, and 10 bases lay between the germline ends. The CDR3 bases are TGTGCCAGCAGCTTAGTGTCGGGTGTCTCCTACGAGCAGTACTTC. Protein product: CASSLVSGVSYEQYF.

This clone occurred a few times. With a much larger clone just one base away, this may be a read error. The J gene is TRBJ1-1, the V gene TRBV30, with unresolved D. The CDR3 length is 12 residues. CDR1 is GTSNPN and CDR2 is SVGIG in the germline V gene (reference sequence). V was clipped by 3 bases and J by 6 bases, with 11 bases between them. CDR3 sequence: CAWSLGRPEAFF. DNA of the CDR3: TGTGCCTGGAGCCTCGGACGTCCTGAAGCTTTCTTT.

This clone was seen ten or more times. The chain is built from TRBV6-1 and TRBJ2-6, with a tentative D call TRBD2 (6 bases). The V gene lost 4 bases and the J gene lost 2 bases, with 12 bases spanning the gap. The CDR3 loop spans 16 amino acids. Germline CDR1 is MNHNS and CDR2 is SASEGT. The CDR3 DNA follows: TGTGCCAGCAGTGGAGGGGCGGGGACTGGGGCCAACGTCCTGACTTTC. Amino acids: CASSGGAGTGANVLTF.

This clone was recorded at least ten times. CDR3 in DNA: TGTGCCAGCTCACCACGCGACAGGGGTGGGGATCAGCCCCAGCATTTT. This sequence encodes CASSPRDRGGDQPQHF. The chain recombines TRBV18 with TRBJ1-5; 8 bases align to TRBD1. The CDR3 is made up of 16 amino acids. Looked up from germline, CDR1 is KGHSH and CDR2 is LQKENI. Trimming removed 1 base from V and 5 bases from J; junction bases left unmatched: 7.

The chain carries TRBV9 and TRBJ2-1, with D perhaps given as TRBD1 or TRBD2 (8 bases each). The germline CDR1 and CDR2 sequences are SGDLS and YYNGEE. V dropped 4 bases and J dropped 2 bases, with 13 bases sitting between them. The CDR3 sequence is 15 residues long. CDR3 loop: CASSLAGQAYNEQFF. The CDR3 region has the DNA TGTGCCAGCAGCTTAGCGGGACAGGCCTACAATGAGCAGTTCTTC.

In this sample, this clone turned up a few times. Possible read error: a much larger clone is one base away. This sample includes further DNA sequences coding for the same CDR3. The chain recombines TRBV18 with TRBJ2-5; possible D gene TRBD1, 5 bases. Trimming shortened V by 2 bases and J by 5 bases, and 12 bases separated the two germline ends. CDR1 is KGHSH and CDR2 is LQKENI in the germline V gene. This CDR3 contains 14 residues. The CDR3 DNA follows: TGTGCCAGCTCACCAATACAGGACGGGGAGACCCAGTACTTC. It is translated as CASSPIQDGETQYF.

The V gene is TRBV7-2, the J gene TRBJ2-3; D perhaps matches TRBD2 (7 bases). Trimming left V 9 bases short and J 5 bases short, with 18 bases between. Germline CDR1 is SGHTA and CDR2 is FQGNSA. The CDR3 loop spans 14 amino acids. CDR3: CASDSGGREDTQYF. Written as DNA, the CDR3 is TGTGCCAGTGACTCCGGGGGGCGTGAAGATACGCAGTATTTT.

This clone was recorded at least ten times. J is TRBJ2-2 and V is TRBV6-2 or TRBV6-3; D might be TRBD1 (5 bases). Germline V lookup: CDR1 MNHEY, CDR2 SVGEGT. Deletions cut 6 bases from V and 1 base from J, with 6 bases between. The CDR3 spans 13 residues. Written as DNA, the CDR3 is TGTGCCAGCAGGCAGGGGAACACCGGGGAGCTGTTTTTT. Amino acid sequence: CASRQGNTGELFF.

This clone occurred many times. The CDR3 sequence: CAWGVGRPSDGYTF. Written as DNA, the CDR3 is TGTGCCTGGGGGGTGGGCCGCCCTTCGGATGGCTACACCTTC. This chain uses TRBV30 with TRBJ1-2, with no clear D. This CDR3 has 14 residues. Trimming took 5 bases from V and 6 from J, leaving 19 bases between them. Germline V gene sequence: CDR1 GTSNPN, CDR2 SVGIG (reference sequence).

This clone was detected ten times or more. The V gene is TRBV30, the J gene TRBJ2-1; D tentatively reads TRBD1 or TRBD2 (6 bases each). This CDR3 spans 16 amino acids. Germline CDR1 reads GTSNPN; CDR2 reads SVGIG (reference sequence). V lost 8 bases and J lost 0, with 20 bases in between. The CDR3 coding sequence is TGTGCCCATAAGGGGGGTAGCGCTAGCTCCTACAATGAGCAGTTCTTC. Translated: CAHKGGSASSYNEQFF.

This clone appeared many times. The chain employs TRBV20-1 and TRBJ2-1; 13 nucleotides match TRBD2. The CDR3 has 15 amino acids. The J segment lost 3 bases and the V segment lost 6 bases, leaving 5 bases of the junction unmatched. CDR1 is DFQATT and CDR2 is SNEGSKA in the germline V gene (reference sequence). The CDR3 region is CSASGTSGIYNEQFF. CDR3 DNA sequence: TGCAGTGCCTCAGGGACTAGCGGGATCTACAATGAGCAGTTCTTC.

This clone was detected ten times or more. CDR3 coding DNA: TGCGCCAGCAGCTTGGGGCCAGAAGTGGGAGGTGGCTACACCTTC. This sequence encodes CASSLGPEVGGGYTF. The rearrangement uses TRBV5-1 and TRBJ1-2; D gene ambiguous. The CDR3 spans 15 residues. The germline gives CDR1 SGHRS, CDR2 YFSETQ. The V and J ends lost 0 bases and 7 bases respectively, with 16 bases between them.

This clone has ten or more counts. The rearrangement joins TRBV11-2 to TRBJ1-5; D may be TRBD1 (6 bases). Germline loops: CDR1 SGHAT, CDR2 FQNNGV. The CDR3 is made up of 16 amino acids. Trimming pared 4 bases from V and 3 bases from J, leaving 16 bases between. The CDR3 is CASSSWPKGDNQPQHF. CDR3 nucleotides: TGTGCCAGCAGCTCGTGGCCCAAGGGGGACAATCAGCCCCAGCATTTT.

This clone was detected many times. This rearrangement joins TRBV7-9 to TRBJ2-7; D is perhaps TRBD1 (5 bases). Trimming took off 6 bases at V and 3 bases at J, with 12 bases between the two ends. This CDR3 spans 13 amino acids. Germline CDR1 and CDR2: SEHNR and FQNEAQ (reference sequence). CDR3 sequence reads: CASSFTGIYEQYF. The CDR3 region has the DNA TGTGCCAGCAGTTTTACAGGCATCTACGAGCAGTACTTC.

This clone was detected ten times or more. V gene TRBV14 combines with J gene TRBJ2-7, with TRBD1 matching 9 bases. Germline CDR1 is SGHDN and CDR2 is FVKESK. The CDR3 is 15 amino acids. Germline trimming cut 5 bases from V and 5 bases from J; bases unmatched to any gene: 10. The CDR3: CASSLAGTGYNEQYF. In DNA, the CDR3 is TGTGCCAGCAGCTTGGCCGGGACAGGGTATAACGAGCAGTACTTC.

This clone was found many times. A much larger clone sits a single nucleotide away, making a read error possible. V is TRBV5-4 and J is TRBJ2-7; perhaps TRBD1 as D (5 bases). Trimming cost V 6 bases and J 0 bases, with 22 bases left between them. This CDR3 is 17 amino acids long. Germline CDR1 is SGHNT and CDR2 is YYREEE (reference sequence). CDR3 DNA: TGTGCCAGCATCTCGGTAGGGGTGGGGCTTTACTCCTACGAGCAGTACTTC. Residues: CASISVGVGLYSYEQYF.